This section outlines one T cell receptor (beta chain) sequence together with its context. Its target is not known. The sample belongs to a study of CD8 T cells in ankylosing spondylitis. Germline V gene sequence: CDR1 LNHNV, CDR2 YYDKDF (reference sequence). The CDR3 contains 14 residues. The V end was cut by 6 bases, the J end by 4 bases, with 15 bases between. In TCRdb, the 5' RACE reads were re-called with MiXCR into one record per CDR3 protein. The table has almost 250,000 distinct CDR3 sequences, about 30% seen once; the top ten hold approximately 4.4%. The study, taken as a whole, reports: Reactive arthritis synovial fluid and blood previously showed some of these motif variants. A TCR beta motif of fewer than ten highly homologous variants seemed to mark ankylosing spondylitis blood.

V is TRBV15 and J is TRBJ1-1; D not resolved. The sequencing input was blood, either unsorted or a sorted T cell fraction (not recorded which). This receptor was obtained from a male donor with ankylosing spondylitis or in good health (not recorded which). CDR3 amino acids: CATRPTALGTEAFF. The CDR3 region has the DNA TGTGCCACCAGACCTACAGCCCTGGGCACTGAAGCTTTCTTT.